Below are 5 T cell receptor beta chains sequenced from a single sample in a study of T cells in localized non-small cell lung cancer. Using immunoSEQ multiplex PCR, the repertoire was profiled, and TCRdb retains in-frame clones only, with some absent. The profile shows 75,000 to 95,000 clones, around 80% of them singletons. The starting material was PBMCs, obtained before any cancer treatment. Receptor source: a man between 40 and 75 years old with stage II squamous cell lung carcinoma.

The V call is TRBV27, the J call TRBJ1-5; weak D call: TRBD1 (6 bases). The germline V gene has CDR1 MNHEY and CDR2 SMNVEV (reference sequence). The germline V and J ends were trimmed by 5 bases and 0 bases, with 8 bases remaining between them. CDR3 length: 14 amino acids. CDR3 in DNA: TGTGCCAGCAGTCCAGGGGATAGCAATCAGCCCCAGCATTTT. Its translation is CASSPGDSNQPQHF.

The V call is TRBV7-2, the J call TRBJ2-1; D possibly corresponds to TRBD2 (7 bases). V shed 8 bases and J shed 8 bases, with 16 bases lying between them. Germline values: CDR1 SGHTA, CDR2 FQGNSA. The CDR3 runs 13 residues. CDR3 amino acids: CASREAGAYEQFF. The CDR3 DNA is TGTGCCAGCCGCGAGGCGGGGGCATATGAGCAGTTCTTC.

The CDR3, as DNA: TGTGCCAGAAGCTTGGCAGAGCCCTTTCAATGGCCCCAGCATTTT. The encoded protein is CARSLAEPFQWPQHF. The chain employs TRBV5-3 and TRBJ1-5; D not certain. TRBV5-3 is classed as an ORF, of uncertain function. Trimming shortened V by 0 bases and J by 9 bases, and 16 bases separated the two germline ends. The CDR3 consists of 15 residues.

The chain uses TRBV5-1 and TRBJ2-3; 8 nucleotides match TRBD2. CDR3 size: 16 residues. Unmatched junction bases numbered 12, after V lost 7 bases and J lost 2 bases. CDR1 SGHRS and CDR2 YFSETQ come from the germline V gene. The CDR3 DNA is TGCGCCAGCCTTTTAGCGTGGCGGGAGGACACAGATACGCAGTATTTT. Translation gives CASLLAWREDTDTQYF. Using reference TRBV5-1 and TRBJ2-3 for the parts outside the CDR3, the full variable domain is KAGVTQTPRYLIKTRGQQVTLSCSPISGHRSVSWYQQTPGQGLQFLFEYFSETQRNKGNFPGRFSGRQFSNSRSEMNVSTLELGDSALYLCASLLAWREDTDTQYFGPGTRLTVL.

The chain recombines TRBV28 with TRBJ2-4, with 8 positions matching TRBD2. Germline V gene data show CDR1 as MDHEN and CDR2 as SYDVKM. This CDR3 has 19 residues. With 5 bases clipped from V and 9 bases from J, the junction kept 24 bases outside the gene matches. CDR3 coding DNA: TGTGCCAGCAGTCCCCTACTAGCGGACACTCCTATCCAAGAGGGCATTCAGTACTTC. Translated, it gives CASSPLLADTPIQEGIQYF.